What follows describes a single T cell receptor beta chain. The target of this receptor is not known. The sample holds no much larger clone one base away, and base qualities are not on file. The sample comes from a study of memory CD4+ T cells and cytomegalovirus serostatus (dated 2019 in TCRdb). Regarding the study in general: The cohort included about 33 healthy adults from Belgium, of whom 9 were CMV seropositive and roughly 25 were CMV seronegative. The study sequenced CD4+ memory TCRbeta repertoires of a Belgian cohort with known cytomegalovirus serostatus to replicate a published TCR-based CMV serostatus classifier.

The Quick-DNA Microprep Kit was used to extract genomic DNA from the sorted cells. Amplification of TCRbeta DNA was done with the immunoSEQ hsTCRbeta kit, following the protocol from the manufacturer. TCRbeta libraries were sequenced on an Illumina MiSeq instrument. The authors processed their data as follows. After out-of-frame sequences were removed, 2 million to 2.5 million distinct TCRbeta sequences remained, averaging about 67,000 per individual. Two values were used to score each individual: the count of 150 to 200 previously reported CMV-associated TCRbeta sequences and the total count of productive distinct TCRbeta sequences. A beta-binomial model was reimplemented in Python, and scikit-learn random forests with default parameters were trained on data from the US cohort. Classifier performance on the Belgian cohort was summarized as median AUC with percentile confidence intervals over 10,000 bootstrap iterations. Sourced from immuneACCESS, this table was stored by TCRdb with only in-frame sequences that have V and J called. A share of the clones is absent; for the studies checked, an unresolved V gene accounts for under half, and the remainder has no known explanation. V, J and clone size reflect that table, while D and trimming were determined from the DNA. For this sample there are about 27,000 clones; approximately 72% appear just once. More than 0.55% of the sample belongs to the ten largest clones.

Overall study outcomes, separate from this receptor: CMV serostatus prediction reached a median bootstrapped AUC of roughly 0.95 with the original framework and just under 0.93 with a US-trained random forest. Of 164 previously reported CMV-associated TCRbeta sequences, approximately 64 appeared in the CD4+ memory repertoires, each in one to five individuals. The original-framework classifier achieved a median bootstrapped AUC of almost 0.97 with a 95% CI of 0.76-1.00 on the Belgian cohort. The results were interpreted as suggesting that the CMV-associated TCR signature is largely present in the CD4+ memory repertoire. Only CD4+CD45RO+ memory cells were sequenced, unlike the original study, which covered naive and memory CD4+ and CD8+ populations.

A FACSAria II was used to sort memory CD4+ T cells, defined as single viable CD3+CD4+CD8-CD45RO+ cells. CMV serostatus was assessed using a Roche Elecsys assay, by which serum IgG against CMV pp150, pp28, p38 and p52 was detected. Following thawing, total CD4+ T cells were enriched through positive selection using CD4 magnetic microbeads. The samples came from a separate study whose specific focus was interrogating the CD4+ T cell memory repertoire. Peripheral blood mononuclear cells were isolated and cryopreserved following standard operating procedures; serum was stored at -80 °C. Staining used CD3-PerCP (BW264/56), CD4-APC (RPA-T4), CD45RO-PE (UCHT1) and CD8-Pacific Orange (3B5) antibodies, with Sytox blue excluding non-viable cells. The junction carries 13 bases between V and J, which are trimmed by 5 bases and 2 bases respectively. CDR1 and CDR2 are drawn from the germline V gene (reference sequence): SEHNR, FQNEAQ. The CDR3 contains 14 residues, cysteine and phenylalanine counted. CDR3 DNA is the only sequence kept; it has 42 bases, read in frame from the first base.

This chain is built from TRBV7-9 and TRBJ2-7, and the D gene may be TRBD1, 5 bases matching. The clonotype originates from an adult in good health and CMV-seronegative. Sequenced sample: memory CD4+ T cells from blood. The CDR3: CASSQAPGTYEQYF. Here is the DNA: TGTGCCAGCAGCCAGGCCCCAGGGACCTACGAGCAGTACTTC.